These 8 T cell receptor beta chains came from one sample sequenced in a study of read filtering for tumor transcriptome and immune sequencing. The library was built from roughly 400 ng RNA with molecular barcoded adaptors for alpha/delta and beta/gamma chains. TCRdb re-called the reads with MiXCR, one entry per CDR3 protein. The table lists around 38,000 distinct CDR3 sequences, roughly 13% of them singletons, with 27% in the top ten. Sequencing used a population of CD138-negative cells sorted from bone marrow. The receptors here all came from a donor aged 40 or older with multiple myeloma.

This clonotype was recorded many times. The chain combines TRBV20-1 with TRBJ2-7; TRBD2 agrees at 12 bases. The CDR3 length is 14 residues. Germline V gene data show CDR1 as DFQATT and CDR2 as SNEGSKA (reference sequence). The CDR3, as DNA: TGCAGCCTGCACCCGAGACTAGCGGGAGAAGAGCAGTACTTC. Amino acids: CSLHPRLAGEEQYF.

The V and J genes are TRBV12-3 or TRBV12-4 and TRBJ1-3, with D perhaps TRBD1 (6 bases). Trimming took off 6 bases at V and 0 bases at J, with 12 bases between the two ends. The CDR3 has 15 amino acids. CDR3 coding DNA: TGTGCCAGCAGCCAAACAGGGTTCTCTGGAAACACCATATATTTT. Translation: CASSQTGFSGNTIYF.

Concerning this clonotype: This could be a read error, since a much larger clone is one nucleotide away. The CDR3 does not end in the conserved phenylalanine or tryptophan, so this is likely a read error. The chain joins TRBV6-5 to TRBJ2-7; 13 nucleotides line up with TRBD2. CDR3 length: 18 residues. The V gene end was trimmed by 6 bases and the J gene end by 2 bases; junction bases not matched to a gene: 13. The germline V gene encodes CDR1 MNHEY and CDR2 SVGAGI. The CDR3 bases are TGTGCCAGCAGCGGGATCGGGACTAGCGGGATCCTAGCCTACGAGCAGTACCTC. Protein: CASSGIGTSGILAYEQYL.

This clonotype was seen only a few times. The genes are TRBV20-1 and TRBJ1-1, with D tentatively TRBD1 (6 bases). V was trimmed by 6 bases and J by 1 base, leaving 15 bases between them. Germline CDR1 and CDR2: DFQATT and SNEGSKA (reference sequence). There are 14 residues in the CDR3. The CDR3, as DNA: TGCAGTGCGCGAAACAGGGCCCCGAACACTGAAGCTTTCTTT. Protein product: CSARNRAPNTEAFF.

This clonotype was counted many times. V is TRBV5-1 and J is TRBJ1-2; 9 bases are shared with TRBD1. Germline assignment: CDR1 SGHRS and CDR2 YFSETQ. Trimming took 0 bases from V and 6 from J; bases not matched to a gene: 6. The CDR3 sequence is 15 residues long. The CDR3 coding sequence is TGCGCCAGCAGCTTGGAACCCGGGACAGGGCATGGCTACACCTTC. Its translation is CASSLEPGTGHGYTF. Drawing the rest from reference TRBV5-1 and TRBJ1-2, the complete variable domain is KAGVTQTPRYLIKTRGQQVTLSCSPISGHRSVSWYQQTPGQGLQFLFEYFSETQRNKGNFPGRFSGRQFSNSRSEMNVSTLELGDSALYLCASSLEPGTGHGYTFGSGTRLTVV.

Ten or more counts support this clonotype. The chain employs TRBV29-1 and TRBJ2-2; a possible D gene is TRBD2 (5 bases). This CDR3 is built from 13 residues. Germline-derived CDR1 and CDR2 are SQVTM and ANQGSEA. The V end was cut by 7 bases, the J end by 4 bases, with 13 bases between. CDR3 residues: CSARRTGTGELFF. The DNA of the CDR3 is TGCAGCGCGAGGAGGACGGGCACCGGGGAGCTGTTTTTT.

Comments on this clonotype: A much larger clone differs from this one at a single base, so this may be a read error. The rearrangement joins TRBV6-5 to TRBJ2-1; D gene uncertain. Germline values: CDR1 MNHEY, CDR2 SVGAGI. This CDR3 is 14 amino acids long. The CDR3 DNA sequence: TGTGCCAGCAGCTTAGTGGGTATGCACAATGGGCAGTTCTTC. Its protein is CASSLVGMHNGQFF.

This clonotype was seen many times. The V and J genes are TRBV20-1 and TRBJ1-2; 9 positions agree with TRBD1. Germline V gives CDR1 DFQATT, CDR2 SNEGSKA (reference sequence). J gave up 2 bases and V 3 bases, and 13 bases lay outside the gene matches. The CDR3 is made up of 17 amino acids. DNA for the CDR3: TGCAGTGCTAGTAGGAGGGGACAGGGTTTGAGAAACTATGGCTACACCTTC. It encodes CSASRRGQGLRNYGYTF.